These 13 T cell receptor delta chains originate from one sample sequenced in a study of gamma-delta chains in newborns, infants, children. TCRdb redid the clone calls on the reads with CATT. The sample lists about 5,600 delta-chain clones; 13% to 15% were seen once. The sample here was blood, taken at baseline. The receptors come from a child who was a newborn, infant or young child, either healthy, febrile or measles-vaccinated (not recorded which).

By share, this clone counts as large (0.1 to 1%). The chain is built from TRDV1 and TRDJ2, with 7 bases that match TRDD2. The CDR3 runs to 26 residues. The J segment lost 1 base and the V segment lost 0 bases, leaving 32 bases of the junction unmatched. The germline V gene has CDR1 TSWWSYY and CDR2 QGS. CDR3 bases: TGTGCTCTTGGGGAACTTCGAACTTTAAACCTGGCCTTCCTTACGTACCTATACTTTTTGACAGCACAACTCTTCTTT. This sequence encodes CALGELRTLNLAFLTYLYFLTAQLFF.

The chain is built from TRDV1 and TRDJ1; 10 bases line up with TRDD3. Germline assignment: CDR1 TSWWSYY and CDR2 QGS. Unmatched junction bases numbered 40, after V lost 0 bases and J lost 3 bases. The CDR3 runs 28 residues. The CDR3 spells CALGELVESYRMFWGIHYLIEGSDKLIF. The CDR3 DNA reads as TGTGCTCTTGGGGAACTGGTGGAATCCTACCGAATGTTTTGGGGGATACACTATCTTATTGAAGGGTCCGATAAACTCATCTTT.

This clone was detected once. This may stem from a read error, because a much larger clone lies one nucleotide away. The CDR3 spells CAASAFLGIWDSPWGALTAQLFF. CDR3 coding DNA: TGTGCAGCAAGCGCGTTCCTAGGAATCTGGGACTCTCCCTGGGGCGCTTTGACAGCACAACTCTTCTTT. This chain joins TRAV29/DV5 and TRDJ2; D is perhaps TRDD2 or TRDD3 (6 bases each). V lost 0 bases and J 0 bases, leaving 33 bases between the germline ends. The germline gives CDR1 NSMFDY, CDR2 ISSIKDK. CDR3 size: 23 residues.

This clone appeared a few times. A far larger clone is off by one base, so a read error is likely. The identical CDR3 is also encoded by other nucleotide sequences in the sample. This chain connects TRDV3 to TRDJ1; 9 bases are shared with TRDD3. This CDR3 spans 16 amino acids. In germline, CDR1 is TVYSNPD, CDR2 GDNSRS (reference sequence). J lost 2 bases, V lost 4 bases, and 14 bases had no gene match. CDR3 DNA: TGTGCCTGCCGAGGGGGATACTGGATGATTACCGATAAACTCATCTTT. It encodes CACRGGYWMITDKLIF.

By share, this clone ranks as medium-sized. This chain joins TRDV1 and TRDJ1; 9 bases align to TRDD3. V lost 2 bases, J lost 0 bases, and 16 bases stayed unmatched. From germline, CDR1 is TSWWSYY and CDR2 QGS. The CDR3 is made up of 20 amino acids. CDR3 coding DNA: TGTGCTCTTGGGGAATGCGGTGCCCTATGGGGGATAGGGTACACCGATAAACTCATCTTT. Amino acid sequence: CALGECGALWGIGYTDKLIF.

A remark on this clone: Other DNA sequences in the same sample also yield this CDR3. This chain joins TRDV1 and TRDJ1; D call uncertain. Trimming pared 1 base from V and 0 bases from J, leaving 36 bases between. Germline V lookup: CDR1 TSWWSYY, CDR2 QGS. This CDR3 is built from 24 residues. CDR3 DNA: TGTGCTCTTGGGGAACGGCAAGCTGTACGCGTCTATTTCCGAATTAAACCTTACACCGATAAACTCATCTTT. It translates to CALGERQAVRVYFRIKPYTDKLIF.

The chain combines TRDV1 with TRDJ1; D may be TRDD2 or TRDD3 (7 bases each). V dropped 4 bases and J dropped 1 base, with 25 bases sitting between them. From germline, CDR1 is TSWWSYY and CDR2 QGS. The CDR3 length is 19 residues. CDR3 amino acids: CALGVILPIPDWGTDKLIF. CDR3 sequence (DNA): TGTGCTCTTGGGGTAATACTTCCTATCCCCGACTGGGGCACCGATAAACTCATCTTT.

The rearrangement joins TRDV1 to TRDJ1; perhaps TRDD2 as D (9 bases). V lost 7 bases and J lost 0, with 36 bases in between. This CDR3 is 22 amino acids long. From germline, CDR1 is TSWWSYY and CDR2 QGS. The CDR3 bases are TGTGCTCTTGAATCGACAAGCCTTCCTACAGAACTGGGGGTTCCGTACACCGATAAACTCATCTTT. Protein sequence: CALESTSLPTELGVPYTDKLIF.

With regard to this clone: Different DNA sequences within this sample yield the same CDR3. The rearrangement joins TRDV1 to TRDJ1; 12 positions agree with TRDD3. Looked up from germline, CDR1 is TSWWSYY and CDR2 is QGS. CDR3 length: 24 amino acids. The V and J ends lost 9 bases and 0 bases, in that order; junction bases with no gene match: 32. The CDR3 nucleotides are TGTGCTCTCGGGCTCCATTCCTACCCGATGGACTGGGGGATACCCATACCGTACACCGATAAACTCATCTTT. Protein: CALGLHSYPMDWGIPIPYTDKLIF.

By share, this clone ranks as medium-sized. Here the CDR3 reads CALRYDYLTAQLFF. CDR3 nucleotide sequence: TGTGCCTTGCGATACGATTATTTGACAGCACAACTCTTCTTT. This chain uses TRDV3 with TRDJ2, with D possibly TRDD3 on 6 matching bases. Germline-derived CDR1 and CDR2 are TVYSNPD and GDNSRS (reference sequence). V lost 3 bases and J lost 1, with 12 bases in between. The CDR3 has 14 residues. The full variable domain, completed using reference TRDV3 and TRDJ2, is CDKVTQSSPDQTVASGSEVVLLCTYDTVYSNPDLFWYRIRPDYSFQFVFYGDNSRSEGADFTQGRFSVKHILTQKAFHLVISPVRTEDSATYYCALRYDYLTAQLFFGKGTQLIVEP.

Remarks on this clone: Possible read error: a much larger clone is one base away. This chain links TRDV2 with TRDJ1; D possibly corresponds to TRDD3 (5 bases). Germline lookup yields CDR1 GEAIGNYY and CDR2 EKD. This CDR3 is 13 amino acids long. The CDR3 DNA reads TGTGCCAGTGACCCTTGGGGCACCGATAAACTCATCTTT. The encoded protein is CASDPWGTDKLIF.

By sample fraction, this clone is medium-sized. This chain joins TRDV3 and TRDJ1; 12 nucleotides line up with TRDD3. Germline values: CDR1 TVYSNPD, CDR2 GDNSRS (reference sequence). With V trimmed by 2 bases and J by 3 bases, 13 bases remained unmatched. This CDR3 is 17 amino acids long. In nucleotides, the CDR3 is TGTGCCTTTTTAGGGGGTTACTGGGGGATACTGGCCGATAAACTCATCTTT. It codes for CAFLGGYWGILADKLIF. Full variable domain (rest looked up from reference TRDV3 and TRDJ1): CDKVTQSSPDQTVASGSEVVLLCTYDTVYSNPDLFWYRIRPDYSFQFVFYGDNSRSEGADFTQGRFSVKHILTQKAFHLVISPVRTEDSATYYCAFLGGYWGILADKLIFGKGTRVTVEP.

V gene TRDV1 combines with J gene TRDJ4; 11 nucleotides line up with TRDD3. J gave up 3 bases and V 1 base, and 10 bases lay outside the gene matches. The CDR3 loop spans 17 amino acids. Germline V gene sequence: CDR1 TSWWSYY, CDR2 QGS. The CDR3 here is CALGERALWGILGPLIF. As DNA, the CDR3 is TGTGCTCTTGGGGAACGGGCGCTCTGGGGGATACTCGGACCCCTGATCTTT.